The 8 T cell receptor beta chains presented below share a single source sample, sequenced in a study of cytomegalovirus exposure and HLA in healthy donors. The PCR had 60 Vbeta and 13 Jbeta primers. The assay was immunoSEQ multiplex PCR, and TCRdb's table has in-frame clones only and misses some. The table has more than 110,000 clones, around 84% seen once; the top ten hold around 2.5%. The sequencing sample was made of PBMCs. The receptor source for this set is a man aged 50 or older in good health and CMV-seronegative.

The chain links TRBV30 to TRBJ1-6; no firm D call. Germline-derived CDR1 and CDR2 are GTSNPN and SVGIG (reference sequence). The CDR3 runs to 13 residues. Trimming stripped 2 bases from V and 10 bases from J, with 12 bases between. For the CDR3, the DNA is TGTGCCTGGAGTAGAAAGAGCGGCTCACCCCTCCACTTT. As protein: CAWSRKSGSPLHF.

The rearrangement links TRBV7-9 to TRBJ2-5, with D possibly being TRBD2 (5 bases). The end of the DNA is better explained by TRBJ2-7, so the J call may be wrong. This CDR3 has 15 residues. CDR1 and CDR2 from the germline V gene are SEHNR and FQNEAQ (reference sequence). The DNA for the CDR3 is TGTGCCAGCAGCTTAGAGGGTAGCGTCTCCTACGAGCAGTACTTC. Its translation: CASSLEGSVSYEQYF.

The table lists this clone with a few counts. The rearrangement uses TRBV30 and TRBJ2-3, with TRBD2 matching over 7 bases. Germline V lookup: CDR1 GTSNPN, CDR2 SVGIG (reference sequence). V shed 5 bases, J shed 1 base, and the junction held 18 bases outside the gene matches. This CDR3 comprises 18 residues. The CDR3 region has the DNA TGTGCCTGGCCACGCGGGGCTAGCGGAGAGGGTGGCACAGATACGCAGTATTTT. It specifies CAWPRGASGEGGTDTQYF. Drawing the rest from reference TRBV30 and TRBJ2-3, the complete variable domain is SQTIHQWPATLVQPVGSPLSLECTVEGTSNPNLYWYRQAAGRGLQLLFYSVGIGQISSEVPQNLSASRPQDRQFILSSKKLLLSDSGFYLCAWPRGASGEGGTDTQYFGPGTRLTVL.

This chain joins TRBV29-1 and TRBJ2-1, with 13 nucleotides matching TRBD2. The V and J ends lost 6 bases and 4 bases, in that order; junction bases with no gene match: 6. The CDR3 has 15 residues. Looked up from germline, CDR1 is SQVTM and CDR2 is ANQGSEA. CDR3 bases: TGCAGCGTGTTAAAACTAGCGGGAGGGTACAATGAGCAGTTCTTC. Translation: CSVLKLAGGYNEQFF.

This clone was detected a few times. V usage is TRBV5-1 and J usage is TRBJ2-1; TRBD1 might be the D (5 bases). Germline V CDR1 and CDR2: SGHRS, YFSETQ. The CDR3 runs to 12 residues. Trimming pared 0 bases from V and 8 bases from J, leaving 6 bases between. The DNA for the CDR3 is TGCGCCAGCAGCTTGGACAGGCATGAGCAGTTCTTC. Amino acids: CASSLDRHEQFF.

The V gene is TRBV19, the J gene TRBJ2-2; TRBD1 agrees at 10 bases. V shed 4 bases and J 6 bases; nucleotides not matched to a gene: 8. The germline V gene encodes CDR1 LNHDA and CDR2 SQIVND (reference sequence). The CDR3 consists of 16 residues. DNA of the CDR3: TGTGCCAGTAGTACTTTACCGGGACAGGGGCCCGGGGAGCTGTTTTTT. Protein: CASSTLPGQGPGELFF.

The chain is built from TRBV20-1 and TRBJ1-2; D not resolved. Looked up from germline, CDR1 is DFQATT and CDR2 is SNEGSKA (reference sequence). The V end lost 0 bases, the J end lost 8 bases, and 7 bases lay between the germline ends. The CDR3 is 11 residues long. CDR3 residues: CSARDSQGYTF. CDR3 nucleotide sequence: TGCAGTGCTAGAGATTCACAGGGCTACACCTTC.

V and J are TRBV7-9 and TRBJ1-4; no clear D. V was pared by 5 bases and J by 6 bases, with 4 bases between. This CDR3 is 11 amino acids long. Looked up from germline, CDR1 is SEHNR and CDR2 is FQNEAQ (reference sequence). The CDR3 nucleotides read TGTGCCAGCAGCCCAGATGAAAAACTGTTTTTT. This translates into CASSPDEKLFF.